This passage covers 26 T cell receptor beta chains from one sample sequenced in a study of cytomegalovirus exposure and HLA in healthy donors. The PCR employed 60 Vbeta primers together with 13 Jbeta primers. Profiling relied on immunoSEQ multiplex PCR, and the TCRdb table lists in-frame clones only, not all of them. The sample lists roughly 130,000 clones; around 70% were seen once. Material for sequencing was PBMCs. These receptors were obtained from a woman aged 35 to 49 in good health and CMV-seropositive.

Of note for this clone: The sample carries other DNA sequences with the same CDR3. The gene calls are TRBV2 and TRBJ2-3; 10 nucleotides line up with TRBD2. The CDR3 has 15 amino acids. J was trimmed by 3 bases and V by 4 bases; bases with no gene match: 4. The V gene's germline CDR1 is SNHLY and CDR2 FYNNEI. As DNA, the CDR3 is TGTGCCAGCAGTGGACTAGCGGGCCTGACAGATACGCAGTATTTT. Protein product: CASSGLAGLTDTQYF.

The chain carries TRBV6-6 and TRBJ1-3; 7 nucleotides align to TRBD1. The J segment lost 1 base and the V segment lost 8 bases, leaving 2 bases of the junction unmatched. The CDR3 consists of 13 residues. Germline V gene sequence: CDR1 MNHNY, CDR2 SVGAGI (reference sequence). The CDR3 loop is CASRQGSGNTIYF. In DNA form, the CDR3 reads TGTGCCAGCCGACAGGGTTCTGGAAACACCATATATTTT.

DNA for the CDR3: TGTGCCAGCAGCCCAAGGGCCGGGACATCTAACACTGAAGCTTTCTTT. It yields the protein CASSPRAGTSNTEAFF. The V gene is TRBV7-2, the J gene TRBJ1-1, with a weak D call TRBD1 (6 bases). Trimming stripped 5 bases from V and 2 bases from J, with 18 bases between. The CDR3 is 16 residues long. Germline values: CDR1 SGHTA, CDR2 FQGNSA.

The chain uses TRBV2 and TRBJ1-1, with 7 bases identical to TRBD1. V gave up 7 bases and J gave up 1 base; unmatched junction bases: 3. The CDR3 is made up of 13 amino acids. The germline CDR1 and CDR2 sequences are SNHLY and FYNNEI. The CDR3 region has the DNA TGTGCCAGCACCAGGACAGGGAACACTGAAGCTTTCTTT. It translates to CASTRTGNTEAFF.

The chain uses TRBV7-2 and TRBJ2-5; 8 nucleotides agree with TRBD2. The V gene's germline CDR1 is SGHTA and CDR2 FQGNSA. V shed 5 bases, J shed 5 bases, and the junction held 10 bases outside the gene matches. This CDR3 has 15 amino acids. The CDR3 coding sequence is TGTGCCAGCAGCCCGGGGGGGGGCAGTGGGGAGACCCAGTACTTC. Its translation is CASSPGGGSGETQYF.

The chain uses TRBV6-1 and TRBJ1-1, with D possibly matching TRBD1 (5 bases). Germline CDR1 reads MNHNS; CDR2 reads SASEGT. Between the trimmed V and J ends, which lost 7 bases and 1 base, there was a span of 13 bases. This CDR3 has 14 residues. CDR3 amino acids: CASTLHGQNTEAFF. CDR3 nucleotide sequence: TGTGCCAGCACCTTACACGGACAGAACACTGAAGCTTTCTTT.

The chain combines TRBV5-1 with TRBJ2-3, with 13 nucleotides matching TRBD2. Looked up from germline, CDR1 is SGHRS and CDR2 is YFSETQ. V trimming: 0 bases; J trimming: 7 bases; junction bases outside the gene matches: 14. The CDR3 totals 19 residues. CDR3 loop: CASSLEPTGTSGVRYTQYF. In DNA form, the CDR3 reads TGCGCCAGCAGCTTGGAGCCTACGGGGACTAGCGGGGTTAGATATACGCAGTATTTT.

The CDR3 protein is CASSQADRGTQYF. The CDR3 DNA is TGTGCCAGCAGCCAGGCCGATCGGGGGACCCAGTACTTC. This chain connects TRBV4-2 to TRBJ2-5, with D possibly matching TRBD2 (5 bases). Germline V CDR1 and CDR2: LGHNA, YNFKEQ. V gave up 3 bases and J gave up 7 bases, with 12 bases separating them. The CDR3 is 13 residues long.

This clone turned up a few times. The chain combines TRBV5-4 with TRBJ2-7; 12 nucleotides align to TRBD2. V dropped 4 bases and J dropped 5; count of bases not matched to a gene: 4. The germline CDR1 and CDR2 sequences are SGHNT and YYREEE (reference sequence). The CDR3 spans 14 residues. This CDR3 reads CASSQTSGRNEQYF. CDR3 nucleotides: TGTGCCAGCAGCCAAACTAGCGGGAGGAACGAGCAGTACTTC.

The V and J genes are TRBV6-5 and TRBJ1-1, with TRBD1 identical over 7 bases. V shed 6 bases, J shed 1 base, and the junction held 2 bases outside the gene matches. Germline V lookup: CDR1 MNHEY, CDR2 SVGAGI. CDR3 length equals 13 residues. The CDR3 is CASSDRENTEAFF. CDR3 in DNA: TGTGCCAGCAGCGACAGGGAGAACACTGAAGCTTTCTTT.

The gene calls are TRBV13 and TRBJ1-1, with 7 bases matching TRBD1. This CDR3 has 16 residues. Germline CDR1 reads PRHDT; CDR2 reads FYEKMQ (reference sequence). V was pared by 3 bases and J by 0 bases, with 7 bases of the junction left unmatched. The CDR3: CASSFRGGRMNTEAFF. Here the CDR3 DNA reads TGTGCCAGCAGCTTTAGAGGGGGCAGAATGAACACTGAAGCTTTCTTT.

CDR3 amino acids: CASSPQTSGHTGELFF. The CDR3 DNA is TGTGCCAGCTCACCACAAACTAGCGGGCACACCGGGGAGCTGTTTTTT. The chain is built from TRBV18 and TRBJ2-2; 9 nucleotides line up with TRBD2. The germline CDR1 and CDR2 sequences are KGHSH and LQKENI. The CDR3 is 16 amino acids. J lost 3 bases, V lost 1 base, and 3 bases had no gene match.

Written as DNA, the CDR3 is TGTGCCATCAGTGATGACAGGGACAACTATGGCTACACCTTC. As protein: CAISDDRDNYGYTF. V usage is TRBV10-3 and J usage is TRBJ1-2; 7 nucleotides match TRBD1. CDR1 is ENHRY, CDR2 SYGVKD, per germline. The CDR3 consists of 14 residues. V trimming: 3 bases; J trimming: 2 bases; junction bases outside the gene matches: 3.

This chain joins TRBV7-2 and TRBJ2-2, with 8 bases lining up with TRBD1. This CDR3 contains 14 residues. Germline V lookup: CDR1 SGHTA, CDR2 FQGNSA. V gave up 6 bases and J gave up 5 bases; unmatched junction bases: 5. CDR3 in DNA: TGTGCCAGCAGGCGGACAGGGAATACCGGGGAGCTGTTTTTT. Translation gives CASRRTGNTGELFF.

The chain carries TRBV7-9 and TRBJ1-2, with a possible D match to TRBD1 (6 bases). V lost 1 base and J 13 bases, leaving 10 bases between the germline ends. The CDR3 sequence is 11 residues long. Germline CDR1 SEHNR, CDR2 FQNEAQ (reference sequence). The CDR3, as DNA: TGTGCCAGCAGCTTAGACAGGGCCCTCACCTTC. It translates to CASSLDRALTF.

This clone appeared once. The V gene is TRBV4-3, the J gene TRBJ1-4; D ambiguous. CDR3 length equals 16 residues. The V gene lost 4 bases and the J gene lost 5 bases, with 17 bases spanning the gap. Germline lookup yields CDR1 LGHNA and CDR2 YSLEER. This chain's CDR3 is CASSPLKTLINEKLFF. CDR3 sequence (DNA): TGCGCCAGCAGCCCCCTGAAAACGCTAATAAATGAAAAACTGTTTTTT.

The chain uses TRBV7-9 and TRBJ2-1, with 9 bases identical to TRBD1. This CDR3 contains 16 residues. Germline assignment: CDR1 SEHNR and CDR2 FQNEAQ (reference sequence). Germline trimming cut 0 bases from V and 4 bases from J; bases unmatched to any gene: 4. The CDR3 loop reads CASSLAPGQGYNEQFF. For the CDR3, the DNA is TGTGCCAGCAGCTTAGCACCGGGACAGGGATACAATGAGCAGTTCTTC.

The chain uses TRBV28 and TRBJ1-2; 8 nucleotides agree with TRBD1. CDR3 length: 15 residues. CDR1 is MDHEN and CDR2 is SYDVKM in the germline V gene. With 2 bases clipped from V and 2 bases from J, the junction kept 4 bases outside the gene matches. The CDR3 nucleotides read TGTGCCAGCAGTTTAGCCGGGACAGGCAACTATGGCTACACCTTC. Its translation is CASSLAGTGNYGYTF.

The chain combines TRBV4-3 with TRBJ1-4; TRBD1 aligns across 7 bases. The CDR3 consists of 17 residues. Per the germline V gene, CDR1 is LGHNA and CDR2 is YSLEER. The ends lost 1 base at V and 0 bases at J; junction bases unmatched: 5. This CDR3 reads CASSQVGGAATNEKLFF. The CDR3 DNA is TGCGCCAGCAGCCAAGTAGGGGGCGCAGCAACTAATGAAAAACTGTTTTTT.

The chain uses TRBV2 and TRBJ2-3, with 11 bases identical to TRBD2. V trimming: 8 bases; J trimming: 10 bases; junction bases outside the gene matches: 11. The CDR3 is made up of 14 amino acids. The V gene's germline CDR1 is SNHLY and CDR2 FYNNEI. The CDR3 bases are TGTGCCAGCCCCCCCACCGGGACTAGCGGTTCGCAGTATTTT. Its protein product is CASPPTGTSGSQYF.

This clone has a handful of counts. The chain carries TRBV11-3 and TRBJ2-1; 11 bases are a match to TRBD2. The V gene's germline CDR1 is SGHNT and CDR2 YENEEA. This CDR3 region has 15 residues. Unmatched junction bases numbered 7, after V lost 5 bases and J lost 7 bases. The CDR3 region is CASSTGLAVLNEQFF. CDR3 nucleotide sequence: TGTGCCAGCAGCACGGGACTAGCGGTACTTAATGAGCAGTTCTTC.

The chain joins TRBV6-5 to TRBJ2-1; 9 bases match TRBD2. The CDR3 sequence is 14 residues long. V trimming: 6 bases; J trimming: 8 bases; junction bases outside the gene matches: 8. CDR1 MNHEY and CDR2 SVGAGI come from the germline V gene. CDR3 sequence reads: CASSLTSGGDEQFF. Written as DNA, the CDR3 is TGTGCCAGCAGCCTGACTAGCGGAGGGGATGAGCAGTTCTTC.

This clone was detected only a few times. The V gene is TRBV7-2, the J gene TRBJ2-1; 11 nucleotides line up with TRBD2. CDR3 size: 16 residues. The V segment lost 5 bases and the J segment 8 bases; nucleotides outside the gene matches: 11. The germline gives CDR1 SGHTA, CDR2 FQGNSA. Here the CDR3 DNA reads TGTGCCAGCAGCCTATACGGTAGCGGGGGGGCCGATGAGCAGTTCTTC. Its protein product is CASSLYGSGGADEQFF.

The CDR3 protein is CASSIGTGETQYF. CDR3 in DNA: TGTGCCAGCAGCATTGGGACAGGGGAGACCCAGTACTTC. The genes are TRBV7-3 and TRBJ2-5; TRBD1 matches 9 bases. Trimming took 5 bases from V and 5 from J; bases not matched to a gene: 3. Germline V gene sequence: CDR1 SGHTA, CDR2 FQGTGA. The length of the CDR3 is 13 residues.

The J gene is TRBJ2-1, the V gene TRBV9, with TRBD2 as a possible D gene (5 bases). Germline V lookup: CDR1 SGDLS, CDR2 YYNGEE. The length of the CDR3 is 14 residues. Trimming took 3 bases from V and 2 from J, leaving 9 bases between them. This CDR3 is CASSDGLAYNEQFF. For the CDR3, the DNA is TGTGCCAGCAGCGACGGACTGGCCTACAATGAGCAGTTCTTC.

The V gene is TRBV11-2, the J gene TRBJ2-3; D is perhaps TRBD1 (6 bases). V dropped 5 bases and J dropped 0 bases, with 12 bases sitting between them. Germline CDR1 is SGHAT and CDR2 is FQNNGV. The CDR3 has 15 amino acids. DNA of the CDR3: TGTGCCAGCAGCCGAGGACAGACTAGCACAGATACGCAGTATTTT. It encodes CASSRGQTSTDTQYF.